Here is one T cell receptor (beta chain) with its context. The data derive from a study of blood T cell repertoires in COVID-19. Across the whole study: The United States, Italy and Spain supplied acute and convalescent COVID-19 samples. T cells, B-cell-depleted T cells, or PBMCs supplied cDNA or gDNA.

Data came from immunoSEQ multiplex PCR; TCRdb stores just in-frame clones and leaves some out. The profile shows some 250,000 clones, about 86% of them singletons. CDR1 and CDR2 from the germline V gene are SGHRS and YFSETQ. The CDR3 consists of 15 residues. Trimming left V 4 bases short and J 0 bases short, with 11 bases between. Specimen: peripheral blood. This rearrangement joins TRBV5-1 to TRBJ2-1, with D possibly matching TRBD2 (6 bases). The TCR sequence derives from an elderly man with acute or convalescent COVID-19. CDR3 region: CASSTDGSSYNEQFF. DNA of the CDR3: TGCGCCAGCAGCACAGACGGGAGCTCCTACAATGAGCAGTTCTTC. Looking up the rest from reference TRBV5-1 and TRBJ2-1 gives the full variable domain: KAGVTQTPRYLIKTRGQQVTLSCSPISGHRSVSWYQQTPGQGLQFLFEYFSETQRNKGNFPGRFSGRQFSNSRSEMNVSTLELGDSALYLCASSTDGSSYNEQFFGPGTRLTVL.